What follows describes a single T cell receptor (beta chain). Its antigen is unknown. The data derive from a study of a mutant IDH1 vaccine in newly diagnosed glioma. Study overall: Treated patients comprised around 62% males and around 40% females, mean age approximately 38 years. Most had both radiotherapy and temozolomide beforehand; others had only one. Study observations and caveats: Patients showed vaccine-induced immune responses at a rate of 93.3%.

Clones were read by immunoSEQ multiplex PCR, and TCRdb kept only the in-frame ones, dropping some. The sample includes tens of thousands of clones, around 80% of them seen just once. Time point described: baseline, week 1 (first vaccination visit). Noted treatment: pre-vaccination baseline after standard-of-care therapy. Patients carried new grade 3 or 4 IDH1-mutant astrocytomas lacking nuclear ATRX. CDR1 is SGHRS, CDR2 YFSETQ, per germline. J lost 5 bases, V lost 3 bases, and 7 bases had no gene match. The CDR3 length is 14 residues. Sequences were derived from PBMCs, sampled from a glioma patient treated with radiotherapy, temozolomide or both. The clonotype comes from a man aged 40-55 years with glioma. Some clones in this sample may be carry-over from other donors' samples. V and J are TRBV5-1 and TRBJ1-1; TRBD1 agrees at 7 bases. The CDR3 sequence is CASSWKDRATEAFF. CDR3 DNA: TGCGCCAGCAGCTGGAAAGACAGGGCGACTGAAGCTTTCTTT.